The text below deals with one TCR beta chain. This sample was taken from a study of blood T cell repertoires in COVID-19. Only in-frame clones appear in the TCRdb table, and some are missing; sequencing was by immunoSEQ multiplex PCR. The sample consists of around 170,000 clones, more than 70% of them appearing once. The CDR3 is made up of 14 amino acids. Per germline, CDR1 SGHNT and CDR2 YENEEA. V was pared by 2 bases and J by 7 bases, with 1 base of the junction left unmatched. The V gene is TRBV11-3, the J gene TRBJ1-6, with 8 positions matching TRBD1. Material: peripheral blood. The sequence was collected from a young man with active or convalescent COVID-19. The CDR3 is CASSLQGANSPLHF. CDR3 in DNA: TGTGCCAGCAGCTTACAGGGGGCCAATTCACCCCTCCACTTT.